Listed below are T cell receptor beta chains from one sample, sequenced in a study of immune cell composition in non-small cell lung cancer. Assay: immunoSEQ multiplex PCR; the TCRdb copy retains only in-frame clones and omits some. This sample has over 4,000 clones, with approximately 85% found just once. Sequencing input: lung tumor tissue. Receptors originate from a human donor with non-small cell lung cancer. CDR3s include the opening cysteine and the closing phenylalanine or tryptophan. The D gene is left open where the match is weak. Clone size is not always given. Where it is, it says once, few, many or a class for expanded clones.

V gene	D gene	J gene	CDR3 length	clone size	CDR3 DNA	CDR3 protein
TRBV19	-	TRBJ2-6	18	-	TGTGCCAGTAGTATACTCGGGGGGCCGGCCTCTGGGGCCAACGTCCTGACTTTC	CASSILGGPASGANVLTF
TRBV9	-	TRBJ2-2	12	-	TGTGCCAGCAGCGACAACGCCGGGGAGCTGTTTTTT	CASSDNAGELFF
TRBV5-6	TRBD1	TRBJ1-1	14	-	TGTGCCAGCAGGAGACAGGGGGCTGGCACTGAAGCTTTCTTT	CASRRQGAGTEAFF
TRBV7-3	-	TRBJ1-4	15	-	TGTGCCAGCAGCTTAACAGGGGGAGCCTCAGAAAAACTGTTTTTT	CASSLTGGASEKLFF
TRBV11-2	-	TRBJ2-7	12	once	TGTGCCAGCAGCTTCGAGTTCGCCGAGCAGTACTTC	CASSFEFAEQYF
TRBV7-8	-	TRBJ1-3	16	-	TGTGCCAGCAGCCGCGGGGGGGGTAACTCTGGAAACACCATATATTTT	CASSRGGGNSGNTIYF
TRBV30	TRBD1	TRBJ1-5	14	-	TGTGCCTGGAAGGGGACAGCGACCAATCAGCCCCAGCATTTT	CAWKGTATNQPQHF
TRBV15	TRBD2	TRBJ2-3	14	-	TGTGCCACCAGCAGGAGCGGGATCACAGATACGCAGTATTTT	CATSRSGITDTQYF
TRBV5-1	TRBD1	TRBJ2-5	15	once	TGCGCCAGCAGCTTGGAGGGGACAGGGCAAGAGACCCAGTACTTC	CASSLEGTGQETQYF
TRBV30	-	TRBJ1-5	17	-	TGTGCCTGGAGTGCCCCCTCCTTCGACAGCCTCCATCAGCCCCAGCATTTT	CAWSAPSFDSLHQPQHF
TRBV4-3	-	TRBJ2-3	16	-	TGCGCCAGCAGCCAAGTTAAGGGGATGGGCACAGATACGCAGTATTTT	CASSQVKGMGTDTQYF
TRBV27	TRBD1	TRBJ2-3	16	once	TGTGCCAGCAGTTGGTACAGGGGATTGCCTACAGATACGCAGTATTTT	CASSWYRGLPTDTQYF
TRBV2	-	TRBJ1-2	14	once	TGTGCCAGCAGTCAAATCCAGGGCGACTATGGCTACACCTTC	CASSQIQGDYGYTF
TRBV4-3	TRBD1	TRBJ2-3	18	-	TGCGCCAGCAGCCAACAGCCCGCCGGGACAGGGGGCCAAGGTACGCAGTATTTT	CASSQQPAGTGGQGTQYF
TRBV5-1	-	TRBJ2-2	14	-	TGCGCCAGCAGCGCCTCCACTCGGGGTGGGGAGCTGTTTTTT	CASSASTRGGELFF
TRBV19	TRBD1	TRBJ1-1	15	-	TGTGCCAGTAGTGCTAAGGGACAGGGGAACACTGAAGCTTTCTTT	CASSAKGQGNTEAFF
TRBV2	-	TRBJ1-6	15	-	TGTGCCAGCACCCTAGACGGGATTTCAAATTCACCCCTCCACTTT	CASTLDGISNSPLHF
TRBV10-3	-	TRBJ2-5	14	-	TGTGCCATCAGTGAGAATAGCGGCCAAGAGACCCAGTACTTC	CAISENSGQETQYF
TRBV7-7	TRBD2	TRBJ2-1	19	-	TGTGCTAGCAGCCCCGACCAAAACTCCGGGAGGAGCTCCTACAATGAGCAGTTCTTC	CASSPDQNSGRSSYNEQFF
TRBV6-1	TRBD2	TRBJ2-1	16	-	TGTGCCAGCAGTGAAAGATTCAGCGGGGGGGACAATGAGCAGTTCTTC	CASSERFSGGDNEQFF
TRBV6-6	TRBD2	TRBJ2-2	16	-	TGTGCCAGCAGTCGACTGACTAGCGGGAACACCGGGGAGCTGTTTTTT	CASSRLTSGNTGELFF
TRBV5-4	-	TRBJ2-6	15	medium-sized	TGTGCCAGCAGCATCAGCGGGTCTGGGGCCAACGTCCTGACTTTC	CASSISGSGANVLTF
TRBV27	-	TRBJ2-3	13	once	TGTGCCAGCAGTGCTAGGGGGACAGATACGCAGTATTTT	CASSARGTDTQYF
TRBV5-6	TRBD1	TRBJ1-2	19	-	TGTGCCAGCAGCTTGGACGTTAGACACAGGGGTGACTCTAACTATGGCTACACCTTC	CASSLDVRHRGDSNYGYTF
TRBV4-2	TRBD2	TRBJ2-7	17	-	TGTGCCAGCAGCTACCGGGACTACCAGACGTCTTCGTACGAGCAGTACTTC	CASSYRDYQTSSYEQYF
TRBV11-2	TRBD1	TRBJ1-2	15	-	TGTGCCAGCAGCAAAGGCCGGGACAGCCTCTATGGCTACACCTTC	CASSKGRDSLYGYTF
TRBV7-9	-	TRBJ1-1	12	-	TGTGCCAGCAGTTACGGGGGGTCGGAAGCTTTCTTT	CASSYGGSEAFF
TRBV28	TRBD1	TRBJ2-7	14	-	TGTGCCAGCAGTGGGTCAGGGGGCAGTCCACGTTTCTACTTC	CASSGSGGSPRFYF
TRBV28	TRBD1	TRBJ2-7	13	-	TGTGCCAGCAGTTTAGCACAGGGGGGCGAGCAGTACTTC	CASSLAQGGEQYF
TRBV5-1	TRBD2	TRBJ2-5	16	-	TGCGCCAGCAGCGCGGGAGGGACTAGCGTCCAAGAGACCCAGTACTTC	CASSAGGTSVQETQYF
TRBV7-2	TRBD2	TRBJ2-7	15	-	TGTGCCAGCAGCCGGACTAGCGGGAGGGCCAACGAGCAGTACTTC	CASSRTSGRANEQYF
TRBV7-2	TRBD2	TRBJ2-2	14	-	TGTGCCAGCAGCTTCCGGACTAGTACCGGGGAGCTGTTTTTT	CASSFRTSTGELFF
TRBV23-1	-	TRBJ2-4	22	-	TGCGCCAGCAGTCAATCTTTCAATATAACAGGTCGAAATAACTCTGGAAAAAACATTCAGTACTTC	CASSQSFNITGRNNSGKNIQYF